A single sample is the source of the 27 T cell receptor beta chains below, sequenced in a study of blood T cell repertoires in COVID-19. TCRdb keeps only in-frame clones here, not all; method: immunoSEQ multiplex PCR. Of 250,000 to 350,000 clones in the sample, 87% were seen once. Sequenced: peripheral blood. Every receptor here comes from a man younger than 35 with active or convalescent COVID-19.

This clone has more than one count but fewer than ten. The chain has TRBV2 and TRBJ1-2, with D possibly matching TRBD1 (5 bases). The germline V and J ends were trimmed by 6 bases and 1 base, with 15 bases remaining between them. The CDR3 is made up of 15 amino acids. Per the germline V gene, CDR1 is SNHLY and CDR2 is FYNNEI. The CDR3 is CASRQSEGVNYGYTF. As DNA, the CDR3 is TGTGCCAGCAGGCAGTCGGAAGGGGTTAACTATGGCTACACCTTC.

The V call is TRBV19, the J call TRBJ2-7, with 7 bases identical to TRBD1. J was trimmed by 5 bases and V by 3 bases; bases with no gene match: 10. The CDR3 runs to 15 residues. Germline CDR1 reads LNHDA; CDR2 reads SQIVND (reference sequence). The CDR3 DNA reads TGTGCCAGTAGTATTGGGGACAGCCCTCGGGACGAGCAGTACTTC. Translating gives CASSIGDSPRDEQYF.

The chain's CDR3 is CASSYIAQGIDQPQHF. The CDR3 DNA sequence: TGCGCCAGCAGCTACATTGCTCAGGGTATCGATCAGCCCCAGCATTTT. The chain couples TRBV4-1 to TRBJ1-5; maybe TRBD1 (5 bases). Germline lookup yields CDR1 MGHRA and CDR2 YSYEKL. V lost 5 bases to trimming and J lost 5 bases, with 19 bases between them. This CDR3 has 16 amino acids.

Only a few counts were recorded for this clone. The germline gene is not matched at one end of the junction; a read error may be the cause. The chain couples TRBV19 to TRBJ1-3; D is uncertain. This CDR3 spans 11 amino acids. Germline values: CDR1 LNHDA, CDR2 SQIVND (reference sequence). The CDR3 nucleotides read TGTGCCAGTAGTACCGGCCGGGAAGGAAGCTTT. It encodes CASSTGREGSF.

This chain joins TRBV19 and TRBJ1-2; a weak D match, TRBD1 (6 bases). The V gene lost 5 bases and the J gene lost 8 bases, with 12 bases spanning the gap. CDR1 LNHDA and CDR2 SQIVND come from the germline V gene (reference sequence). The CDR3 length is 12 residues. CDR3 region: CASSAQGSGYTF. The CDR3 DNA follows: TGTGCCAGTAGTGCACAGGGTAGCGGCTACACCTTC.

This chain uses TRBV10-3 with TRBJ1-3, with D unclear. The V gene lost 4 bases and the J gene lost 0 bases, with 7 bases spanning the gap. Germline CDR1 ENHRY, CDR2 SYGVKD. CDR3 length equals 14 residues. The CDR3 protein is CAISGGSSGNTIYF. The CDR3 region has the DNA TGTGCCATCAGTGGCGGGAGCTCTGGAAACACCATATATTTT.

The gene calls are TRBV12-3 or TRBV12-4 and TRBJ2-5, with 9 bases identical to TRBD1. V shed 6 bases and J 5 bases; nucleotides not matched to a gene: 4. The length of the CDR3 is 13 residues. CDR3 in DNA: TGTGCCAGCAGGAACGGACAGGGGGAGACCCAGTACTTC. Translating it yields CASRNGQGETQYF.

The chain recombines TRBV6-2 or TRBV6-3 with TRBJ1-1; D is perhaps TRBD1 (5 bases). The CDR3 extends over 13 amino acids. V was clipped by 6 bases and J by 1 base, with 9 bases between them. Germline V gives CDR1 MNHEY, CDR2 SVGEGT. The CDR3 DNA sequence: TGTGCCAGCAGCCTTGGACAGAACACTGAAGCTTTCTTT. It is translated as CASSLGQNTEAFF.

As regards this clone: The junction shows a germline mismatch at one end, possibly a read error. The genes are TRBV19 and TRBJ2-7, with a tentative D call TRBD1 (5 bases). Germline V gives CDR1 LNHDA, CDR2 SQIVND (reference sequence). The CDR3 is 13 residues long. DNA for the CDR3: TGTGCCAGTAGTATGAGTAGAACGGACATCCGGCTCTTC. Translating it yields CASSMSRTDIRLF. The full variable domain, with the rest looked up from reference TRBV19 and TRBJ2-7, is DGGITQSPKYLFRKEGQNVTLSCEQNLNHDAMYWYRQDPGQGLRLIYYSQIVNDFQKGDIAEGYSVSREKKESFPLTVTSAQKNPTAFYLCASSMSRTDIRLFGPGTRLTVT.

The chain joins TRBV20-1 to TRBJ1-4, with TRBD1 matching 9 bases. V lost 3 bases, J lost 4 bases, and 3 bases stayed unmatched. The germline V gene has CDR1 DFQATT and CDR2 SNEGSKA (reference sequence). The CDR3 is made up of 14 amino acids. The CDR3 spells CSASPGQGNEKLFF. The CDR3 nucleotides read TGCAGTGCTAGTCCGGGACAGGGTAATGAAAAACTGTTTTTT.

The chain's CDR3 is CASSLTAGNMYNEQFF. The DNA for the CDR3 is TGTGCCAGCAGTTTAACGGCGGGAAACATGTACAATGAGCAGTTCTTC. The rearrangement uses TRBV27 and TRBJ2-1; D perhaps matches TRBD2 (6 bases). The V end lost 2 bases, the J end lost 4 bases, and 15 bases lay between the germline ends. The germline V gene encodes CDR1 MNHEY and CDR2 SMNVEV (reference sequence). This CDR3 comprises 16 residues.

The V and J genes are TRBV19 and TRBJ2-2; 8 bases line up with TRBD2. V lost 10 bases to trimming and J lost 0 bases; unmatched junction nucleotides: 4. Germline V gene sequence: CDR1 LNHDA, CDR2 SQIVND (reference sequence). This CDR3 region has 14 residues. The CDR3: CATSTSANTGELFF. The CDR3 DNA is TGTGCCACCTCGACTAGCGCGAACACCGGGGAGCTGTTTTTT.

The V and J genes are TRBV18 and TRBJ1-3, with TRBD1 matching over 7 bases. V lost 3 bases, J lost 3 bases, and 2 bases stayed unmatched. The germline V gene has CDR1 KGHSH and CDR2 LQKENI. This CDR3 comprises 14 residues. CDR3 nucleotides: TGTGCCAGCTCACCCGACAGGGTTGGAAACACCATATATTTT. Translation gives CASSPDRVGNTIYF.

DNA for the CDR3: TGTGCCAGCAGCCTCCGACAGAACTACGAGCAGTACTTC. Protein product: CASSLRQNYEQYF. The genes are TRBV7-2 and TRBJ2-7; D perhaps matches TRBD1 (5 bases). This CDR3 region has 13 residues. Germline loops: CDR1 SGHTA, CDR2 FQGNSA. V lost 5 bases to trimming and J lost 3 bases, with 11 bases between them.

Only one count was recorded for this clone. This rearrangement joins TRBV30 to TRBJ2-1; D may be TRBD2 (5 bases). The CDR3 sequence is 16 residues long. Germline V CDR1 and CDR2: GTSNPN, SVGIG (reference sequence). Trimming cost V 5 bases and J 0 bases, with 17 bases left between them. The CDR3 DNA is TGTGCCTGGGACCTACCGGAGGAGAGCTCCTACAATGAGCAGTTCTTC. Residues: CAWDLPEESSYNEQFF.

The CDR3 DNA reads TGTGCCAGCAGCTTAATCTCGGGATGGAACACTGAAGCTTTCTTT. Amino acid sequence: CASSLISGWNTEAFF. The V gene is TRBV7-9, the J gene TRBJ1-1; the D is unclear. V was shortened by 2 bases and J by 1 base, with 11 bases between the two germline ends. Germline V CDR1 and CDR2: SEHNR, FQNEAQ (reference sequence). The CDR3 consists of 15 residues.

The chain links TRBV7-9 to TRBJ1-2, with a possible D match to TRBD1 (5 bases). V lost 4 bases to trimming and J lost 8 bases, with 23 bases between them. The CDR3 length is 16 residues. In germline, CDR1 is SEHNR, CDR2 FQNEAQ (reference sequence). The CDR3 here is CASSSQGGAPGGGYTF. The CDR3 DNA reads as TGTGCCAGCAGCTCCCAAGGTGGGGCCCCAGGTGGAGGCTACACCTTC.

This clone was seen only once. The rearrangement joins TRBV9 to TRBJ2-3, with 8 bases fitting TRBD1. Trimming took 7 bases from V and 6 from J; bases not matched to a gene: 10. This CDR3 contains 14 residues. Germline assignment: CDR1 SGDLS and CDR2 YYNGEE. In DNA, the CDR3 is TGTGCCAGCGGGGCGACAGGGGCGTCGGATACGCAGTATTTT. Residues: CASGATGASDTQYF.

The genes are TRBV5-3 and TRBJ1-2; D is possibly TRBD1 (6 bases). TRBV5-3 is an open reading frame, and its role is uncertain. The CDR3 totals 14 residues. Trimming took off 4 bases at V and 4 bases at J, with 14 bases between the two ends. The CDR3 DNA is TGTGCCAGAAGCCTATGGGGGCATGGCTATGGCTACACCTTC. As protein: CARSLWGHGYGYTF.

The CDR3 region is CASSVGQGRLNEQYF. CDR3 sequence (DNA): TGTGCCAGCAGCGTAGGGCAGGGAAGGCTCAACGAGCAGTACTTC. The genes are TRBV9 and TRBJ2-7; maybe TRBD1 (5 bases). Germline CDR1 and CDR2: SGDLS and YYNGEE. With 0 bases removed from V and 5 bases from J, the gap between germline ends came to 15 bases. The CDR3 totals 15 residues. Combining the CDR3 with reference TRBV9 and TRBJ2-7 gives the whole variable domain DSGVTQTPKHLITATGQRVTLRCSPRSGDLSVYWYQQSLDQGLQFLIQYYNGEERAKGNILERFSAQQFPDLHSELNLSSLELGDSALYFCASSVGQGRLNEQYFGPGTRLTVT.

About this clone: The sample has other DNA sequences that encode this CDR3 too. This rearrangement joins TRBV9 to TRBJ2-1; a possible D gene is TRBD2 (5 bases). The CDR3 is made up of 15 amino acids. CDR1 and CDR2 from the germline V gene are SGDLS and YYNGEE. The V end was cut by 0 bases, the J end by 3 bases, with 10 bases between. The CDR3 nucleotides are TGTGCCAGCAGCGTAGACAGCGGTCGCTACAATGAGCAGTTCTTC. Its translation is CASSVDSGRYNEQFF.

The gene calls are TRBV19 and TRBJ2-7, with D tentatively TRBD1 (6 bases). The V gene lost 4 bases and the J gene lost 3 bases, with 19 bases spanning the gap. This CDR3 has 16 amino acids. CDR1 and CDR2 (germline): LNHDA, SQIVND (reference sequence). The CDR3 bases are TGTGCCAGTAGTAACTCTCCGGGACAATACCTCTACGAGCAGTACTTC. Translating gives CASSNSPGQYLYEQYF.

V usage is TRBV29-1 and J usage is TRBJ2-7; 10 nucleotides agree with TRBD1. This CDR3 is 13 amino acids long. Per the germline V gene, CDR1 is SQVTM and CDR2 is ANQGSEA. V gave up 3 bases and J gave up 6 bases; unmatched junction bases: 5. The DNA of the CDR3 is TGCAGCGTTGAGGCGCGACAGGGGGCCGAGCAGTACTTC. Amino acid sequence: CSVEARQGAEQYF.

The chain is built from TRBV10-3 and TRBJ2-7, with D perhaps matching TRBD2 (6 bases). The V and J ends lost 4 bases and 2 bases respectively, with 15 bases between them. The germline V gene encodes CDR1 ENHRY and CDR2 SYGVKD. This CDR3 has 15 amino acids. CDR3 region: CAISGGDLRAYEQYF. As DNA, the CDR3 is TGTGCCATCAGTGGGGGGGACCTACGAGCCTACGAGCAGTACTTC.

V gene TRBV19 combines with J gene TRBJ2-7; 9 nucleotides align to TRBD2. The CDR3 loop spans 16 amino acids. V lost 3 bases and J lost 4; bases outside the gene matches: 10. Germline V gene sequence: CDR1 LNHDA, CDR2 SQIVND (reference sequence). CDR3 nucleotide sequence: TGTGCCAGTAGTATTAGCGGGAGTGGTTTTCCGTACGAGCAGTACTTC. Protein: CASSISGSGFPYEQYF. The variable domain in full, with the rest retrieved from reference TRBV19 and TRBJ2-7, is DGGITQSPKYLFRKEGQNVTLSCEQNLNHDAMYWYRQDPGQGLRLIYYSQIVNDFQKGDIAEGYSVSREKKESFPLTVTSAQKNPTAFYLCASSISGSGFPYEQYFGPGTRLTVT.

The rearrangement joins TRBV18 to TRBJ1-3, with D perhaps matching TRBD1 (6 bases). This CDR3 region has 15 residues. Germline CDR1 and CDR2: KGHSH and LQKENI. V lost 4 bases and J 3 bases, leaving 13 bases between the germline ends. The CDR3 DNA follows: TGTGCCAGCTCACACGGAAGGACAGTTGGAAACACCATATATTTT. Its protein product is CASSHGRTVGNTIYF. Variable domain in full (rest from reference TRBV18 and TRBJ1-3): NAGVMQNPRHLVRRRGQEARLRCSPMKGHSHVYWYRQLPEEGLKFMVYLQKENIIDESGMPKERFSAEFPKEGPSILRIQQVVRGDSAAYFCASSHGRTVGNTIYFGEGSWLTVV.

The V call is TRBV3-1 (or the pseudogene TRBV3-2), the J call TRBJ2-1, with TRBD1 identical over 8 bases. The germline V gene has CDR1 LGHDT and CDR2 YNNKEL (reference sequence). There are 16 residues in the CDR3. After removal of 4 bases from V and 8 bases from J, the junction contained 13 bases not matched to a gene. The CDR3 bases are TGTGCCAGCAGCCCCGAAGACAGGGGAGTTAGCGATGAGCAGTTCTTC. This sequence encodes CASSPEDRGVSDEQFF.